The rows below give T cell receptor beta chains drawn from one sample of a study of CD8 T cells in ankylosing spondylitis. TCRdb used MiXCR to reprocess the 5' RACE reads, holding one entry per CDR3 protein. The profile covers 150,000 to 250,000 distinct CDR3 sequences, with around 13% appearing a single time and 15% to 20% taken by the ten largest. The sample was blood, either unsorted or a sorted T cell fraction (not recorded which). The receptors shown here come from a male donor with ankylosing spondylitis or in good health (not recorded which). Both conserved end residues are part of each CDR3.

>TRBJ2-1|TRBV5-8
CASSLRADRGHNEQFF
>TRBJ2-5|TRBV28
CASRFHSDRYQETQYF
>TRBJ2-2|TRBV10-3
CAIKDGSGELFF
>TRBJ2-2|TRBV18
CASSPSAGGEAGELFF
>TRBJ2-7|TRBV6-2/TRBV6-3
CASSYSRLEQYF
>TRBJ1-2|TRBV27
CASSLRGGSNYGYTF
>TRBJ2-3|TRBV7-8
CASSPQGLAGTDTQYF
>TRBJ2-7|TRBV6-1
CASSDPRDRRSYEQYF
>TRBJ2-7|TRBV12-3/TRBV12-4
CASSLRRGPRSYEQYF
>TRBJ2-7|TRBV3-1
CASSPAGAYEQYF
>TRBJ2-3|TRBV5-1
CASSLRQASTDTQYF
>TRBJ2-2|TRBV7-8
CASTPLELFF
>TRBJ2-7|TRBV20-1
CSANLLASSSYEQYF
>TRBJ2-1|TRBV6-1
CASNSRDRTYNEQFF
>TRBJ1-1|TRBV30
CAWIGTGNTEAFF
>TRBJ2-7|TRBV10-2
CASSGTEGGYEQYF
>TRBJ2-3|TRBV7-8
CASSILYLASTDTQYF
>TRBJ2-7|TRBV6-5
CASSYDTGSSYEQYF